The 7 T cell receptor beta chains below all came from one sample that was sequenced in a study of regulatory T cells in long-lasting Graves disease. Arm-PCR with iRepertoire HTBI primers amplified the CDR3 regions for these TCR beta libraries. MiXCR, applied by TCRdb to the multiplex PCR reads, yields one record per CDR3 protein. Among a few hundred thousand distinct CDR3 sequences listed, roughly 23% were seen once. Time point described: persistent/refractory GD, antithyroid drugs over 5 years with positive TRAb. From RNA extracted from PBMCs, the TCR library was made. The sample here was peripheral blood mononuclear cells (PBMCs), taken when the disease was refractory, from a patient treated with antithyroid drugs. The origin of the receptors is a woman between 40 and 55 years old with Graves disease.

This chain uses TRBV28 with TRBJ2-1; a possible D gene is TRBD1 (6 bases). The V and J ends lost 1 base and 7 bases respectively, with 17 bases between them. The CDR3 totals 16 residues. The germline V gene encodes CDR1 MDHEN and CDR2 SYDVKM. The CDR3 coding sequence is TGTGCCAGCAGTTTATCGGTGGCAGGGGATAGGAATGAGCAGTTCTTC. Its protein product is CASSLSVAGDRNEQFF.

At least ten counts were recorded for this clonotype. J is TRBJ1-6 and V is TRBV3-1; D ambiguous. The CDR3 is 14 residues long. Trimming took off 0 bases at V and 4 bases at J, with 4 bases between the two ends. CDR1 and CDR2 (germline): LGHDT, YNNKEL (reference sequence). CDR3 coding DNA: TGTGCCAGCAGCCAAGAGGGTTATAATTCACCCCTCCACTTT. As protein: CASSQEGYNSPLHF. The full variable domain, in which reference TRBV3-1 and TRBJ1-6 provide the parts outside the CDR3, is DTAVSQTPKYLVTQMGNDKSIKCEQNLGHDTMYWYKQDSKKFLKIMFSYNNKELIINETVPNRFSPKSPDKAHLNLHINSLELGDSAVYFCASSQEGYNSPLHFGNGTRLTVT.

The rearrangement uses TRBV6-5 and TRBJ1-4; 9 bases fit TRBD1. Germline V lookup: CDR1 MNHEY, CDR2 SVGAGI. The CDR3 runs to 17 residues. V lost 0 bases, J lost 5 bases, and 7 bases stayed unmatched. DNA of the CDR3: TGTGCCAGCAGTTACTCCGGGACAGGGACGGGAAATGAAAAACTGTTTTTT. Amino acids: CASSYSGTGTGNEKLFF.

This clonotype appeared many times. The chain joins TRBV12-3 or TRBV12-4 to TRBJ1-4; no firm D call. The V end lost 1 base, the J end lost 10 bases, and 13 bases lay between the germline ends. This CDR3 is built from 14 residues. The CDR3 coding sequence is TGTGCCAGCAGTTTAGGGGCCGCCAGTGGAAAACTGTTTTTT. As protein: CASSLGAASGKLFF.

This chain joins TRBV11-2 and TRBJ2-1, with 14 bases fitting TRBD2. The germline V gene encodes CDR1 SGHAT and CDR2 FQNNGV. The CDR3 has 15 residues. The V and J ends lost 3 bases and 12 bases, in that order; junction bases with no gene match: 7. The CDR3 bases are TGTGCCAGCAGCTTGGGGACTAGCGGGAGTAAGTGGCAGTTCTTC. This sequence encodes CASSLGTSGSKWQFF. Variable domain in full (rest from reference TRBV11-2 and TRBJ2-1): EAGVAQSPRYKIIEKRQSVAFWCNPISGHATLYWYQQILGQGPKLLIQFQNNGVVDDSQLPKDRFSAERLKGVDSTLKIQPAKLEDSAVYLCASSLGTSGSKWQFFGPGTRLTVL.

V usage is TRBV28 and J usage is TRBJ2-1, with no clear D. V dropped 9 bases and J dropped 16 bases, with 22 bases sitting between them. Germline V CDR1 and CDR2: MDHEN, SYDVKM. The CDR3 is 12 residues long. CDR3 amino acids: CASNSIPGSAFF. In DNA form, the CDR3 reads TGTGCCAGTAATAGCATTCCGGGTTCAGCCTTCTTC.

The V and J genes are TRBV29-1 and TRBJ2-5; 10 bases map to TRBD1. V gave up 2 bases and J gave up 3 bases; unmatched junction bases: 9. The length of the CDR3 is 16 residues. Germline-derived CDR1 and CDR2 are SQVTM and ANQGSEA. CDR3 bases: TGCAGCGTTGAAAAAGACAGGGGGCTTTGGGAAGAGACCCAGTACTTC. Translated: CSVEKDRGLWEETQYF.